A selection of T cell receptor beta chains follows, all from one sample in a study of blood T cells in healthy people across ages. TCRdb re-called the 5' RACE reads with MiXCR, one entry per CDR3 protein. Of fewer than 2,000,000 distinct CDR3 sequences in the sample, around 42% were seen once. The sequenced sample was blood. The receptors come from a human donor in good health. CDR3s leave out the opening cysteine and the closing phenylalanine or tryptophan. Expanded clones get a size class; other rows say once, few or many, or leave the size out.

TRBJ2-7 - TRBV2 ASSEGLAARFYEQY
TRBJ2-1 few TRBV13 ASSLALYRGPYNEQF
TRBJ1-2 - TRBV5-1 ASSWDARYGYT
TRBJ2-5 - TRBV15 ATSSLSQQETQY
TRBJ2-7 few TRBV18 ASSPPEKYEQY
TRBJ2-7 many TRBV7-9 ASSPPGGSYEQY
TRBJ2-1 few TRBV12-3/TRBV12-4 ASSLGVGLYNEQF
TRBJ1-2 - TRBV12-3/TRBV12-4 ASSLAVRNRGYT
TRBJ2-3 - TRBV20-1 SAGFAGPVPGDTQY
TRBJ1-2 - TRBV7-2 ASSPNGGALGGYT
TRBJ2-5 once TRBV5-6 ASSLGPLSQETQY
TRBJ1-2 - TRBV5-6 ASSLVLEGRNGYT
TRBJ2-5 few TRBV5-1 ASSLEEYQETQY
TRBJ2-7 - TRBV20-1 SANLQGREQY
TRBJ2-5 few TRBV7-2 ASMIAAGHEETQY
TRBJ1-2 - TRBV25-1 ASSEYYRGSNGYT
TRBJ1-6 - TRBV12-3/TRBV12-4 ASTAMLNSPLH
TRBJ1-2 few TRBV20-1 SARGTGGFGYGYT
TRBJ2-7 many TRBV28 ASSATGSSYEQY
TRBJ2-5 - TRBV27 ASSWGPVETQY
TRBJ2-1 - TRBV29-1 SVVDFGQGDEQF
TRBJ2-1 few TRBV20-1 SAPEGRGDYNEQF
TRBJ2-5 few TRBV10-3 AISEPQTGRRRETQY
TRBJ2-1 - TRBV7-2 ASSPQQASYNEQF
TRBJ2-7 few TRBV6-2/TRBV6-3 ASSYSWGLYEQY
TRBJ2-4 - TRBV18 ASSPTPTSDHIQY
TRBJ1-5 - TRBV20-1 SASLGFFNQPQH
TRBJ1-6 few TRBV6-5 ASSYSLGTANSPLH
TRBJ1-2 few TRBV4-2 ASSQDDGGAYGYT
TRBJ2-1 - TRBV29-1 SVEDPGREVYNEQF
TRBJ1-1 - TRBV6-5 ASSYTGHPNTEAF
TRBJ1-1 - TRBV4-1 ASSPIRAGITEAF
TRBJ2-5 - TRBV7-3 ASSSGTGTKETQY
TRBJ2-1 - TRBV24-1 ATSDQPTGGYRWYNEQF
TRBJ2-7 - TRBV7-8 ASPPNRSSYEQY
TRBJ2-1 few TRBV5-5 ASSLEAHGEQF
TRBJ2-3 few TRBV29-1 SVDGGGGDTQY
TRBJ2-2 few TRBV7-2 ASSFLTGVTGELF
TRBJ2-2 - TRBV7-2 ASRQGFGELF
TRBJ1-2 - TRBV7-3 ASSLSRGQVYGYT
TRBJ2-4 - TRBV7-2 ASSLVGGRGQLEQY
TRBJ2-3 - TRBV7-3 ASSLNAGHTQY
TRBJ2-4 many TRBV13 ASSEGIAKNIQY
TRBJ2-3 - TRBV4-1 ASSQEQGTGGTDTQY
TRBJ2-7 - TRBV7-9 ASSPTVGGGEQY
TRBJ2-7 many TRBV29-1 SATRGQGSYEQY
TRBJ2-6 few TRBV9 ASSVRKDRELAGANVLT
TRBJ2-5 - TRBV28 ASSRAPGLAIPEETQY